The 14 T cell receptor beta chains below come from one sample, sequenced in a study of shared clonotypes between healthy human individuals. The protocol was immunoSEQ multiplex PCR, while the TCRdb copy is restricted to in-frame clones and leaves out a portion. The sample yields approximately 1.4 million clones, 95% to 99% seen once. What was sequenced was naive CD4+ T cells sorted from blood. Subset denoted: CD45RA+ positively selected. The receptors were gathered from a man between 25 and 39 years old in good health.

The chain links TRBV14 to TRBJ1-2; D may be TRBD1 (6 bases). Looked up from germline, CDR1 is SGHDN and CDR2 is FVKESK. V lost 2 bases and J 3 bases, leaving 7 bases between the germline ends. The CDR3 has 13 residues. The CDR3 is CASSQYRDYGYTF. As DNA, the CDR3 is TGTGCCAGCAGCCAATACAGGGACTATGGCTACACCTTC.

The chain links TRBV2 to TRBJ2-1, with D perhaps TRBD1 or TRBD2 (5 bases each). The ends were cut back, 11 bases at V and 0 bases at J, with 14 bases in the middle. Germline assignment: CDR1 SNHLY and CDR2 FYNNEI. This CDR3 comprises 14 residues. The CDR3 spells CAGGVTSSYNEQFF. DNA of the CDR3: TGTGCCGGGGGTGTTACGAGCTCCTACAATGAGCAGTTCTTC.

This chain links TRBV9 with TRBJ2-3; D might be TRBD2 (5 bases). This CDR3 region has 16 residues. CDR1 and CDR2 (germline): SGDLS, YYNGEE. Trimming shortened V by 1 base and J by 4 bases, and 16 bases separated the two germline ends. The CDR3 DNA reads as TGTGCCAGCAGCGTATATGGCGGGTTTAGCGCAGATACGCAGTATTTT. It yields the protein CASSVYGGFSADTQYF. Supplemented by reference TRBV9 and TRBJ2-3, the full variable domain reads DSGVTQTPKHLITATGQRVTLRCSPRSGDLSVYWYQQSLDQGLQFLIQYYNGEERAKGNILERFSAQQFPDLHSELNLSSLELGDSALYFCASSVYGGFSADTQYFGPGTRLTVL.

This chain links TRBV9 with TRBJ2-1, with D perhaps assigned TRBD1 or TRBD2 (6 bases each). The CDR3 is made up of 17 amino acids. Germline assignment: CDR1 SGDLS and CDR2 YYNGEE. The V end was cut by 2 bases, the J end by 7 bases, with 22 bases between. The DNA for the CDR3 is TGTGCCAGCAGCGTTCAGACTGGGGGCGGGATGGGTAATGAGCAGTTCTTC. It encodes CASSVQTGGGMGNEQFF.

The rearrangement uses TRBV7-6 and TRBJ2-5, with TRBD1 matching over 9 bases. CDR3 length: 17 amino acids. Unmatched junction bases numbered 12, after V lost 5 bases and J lost 2 bases. CDR1 SGHVS and CDR2 FNYEAQ come from the germline V gene. The CDR3 is CASSLQTGGYRQETQYF. The CDR3 coding sequence is TGTGCCAGCAGCCTTCAGACAGGGGGATATCGTCAAGAGACCCAGTACTTC.

CDR3 sequence: CASSLPGGPTDTQYF. CDR3 nucleotides: TGTGCCAGCAGTTTACCGGGAGGGCCGACAGATACGCAGTATTTT. This chain joins TRBV28 and TRBJ2-3, with TRBD2 identical over 8 bases. Looked up from germline, CDR1 is MDHEN and CDR2 is SYDVKM. The CDR3 has 15 amino acids. Unmatched junction bases numbered 4, after V lost 2 bases and J lost 3 bases.

The genes are TRBV5-1 and TRBJ2-7; 7 nucleotides line up with TRBD1. The length of the CDR3 is 17 residues. Germline V gives CDR1 SGHRS, CDR2 YFSETQ. The ends lost 4 bases at V and 6 bases at J; junction bases unmatched: 19. The CDR3 loop reads CASSEPRDSGVSGEQYF. The CDR3 DNA is TGCGCCAGCAGCGAACCCCGGGACAGTGGGGTATCGGGCGAGCAGTACTTC.

V usage is TRBV12-2 and J usage is TRBJ2-1; TRBD2 is taken as the D call from the table, unchecked against the DNA. TRBV12-2 is labeled a pseudogene. The CDR3 runs to 14 residues. CDR3 sequence: CASRHGRRYNEQFF. CDR3 nucleotide sequence: TGTGCAAGTCGCCACGGGAGGCGGTACAATGAGCAGTTCTTC.

This clone has only one observation. This chain links TRBV10-3 with TRBJ2-2; no clear D gene. V shed 10 bases and J shed 1 base, with 13 bases lying between them. The germline V gene has CDR1 ENHRY and CDR2 SYGVKD. The CDR3 sequence is 14 residues long. Here the CDR3 reads CATAVPLNTGELFF. CDR3 nucleotides: TGTGCCACCGCCGTCCCCCTGAACACCGGGGAGCTGTTTTTT.

The V gene is TRBV6-5, the J gene TRBJ2-7, with unresolved D. CDR3 length: 14 residues. Trimming shortened V by 5 bases and J by 7 bases, and 18 bases separated the two germline ends. The V gene's germline CDR1 is MNHEY and CDR2 SVGAGI. The CDR3 DNA is TGTGCCAGCAGTCTAACCCTGAGATTCAATGAGCAGTACTTC. Translation: CASSLTLRFNEQYF.

This clone is a singleton in its sample. The chain combines TRBV27 with TRBJ2-3; no clear D. CDR3 length equals 13 residues. V was cut by 6 bases and J by 0 bases, with 7 bases left in between. The V gene's germline CDR1 is MNHEY and CDR2 SMNVEV (reference sequence). The CDR3 DNA follows: TGTGCCAGCAGGTATACTAGCACAGATACGCAGTATTTT. It translates to CASRYTSTDTQYF.

The J gene is TRBJ2-7, the V gene TRBV19, with 7 bases lining up with TRBD2. The CDR3 covers 15 residues. V was pared by 6 bases and J by 0 bases, with 8 bases of the junction left unmatched. Germline CDR1 LNHDA, CDR2 SQIVND (reference sequence). The CDR3 sequence is CASRDSGYSSYEQYF. CDR3 in DNA: TGTGCCAGTAGGGATAGCGGGTACAGCTCCTACGAGCAGTACTTC.

This rearrangement joins TRBV14 to TRBJ1-4; no clear D. CDR3 size: 14 residues. Trimming stripped 2 bases from V and 7 bases from J, with 11 bases between. Germline V gene sequence: CDR1 SGHDN, CDR2 FVKESK. The CDR3 coding sequence is TGTGCCAGCAGCCAACTACCTTCGTCTGAAAAACTGTTTTTT. Translated: CASSQLPSSEKLFF.

The chain recombines TRBV4-1 with TRBJ2-2; D might be TRBD2 (5 bases). The CDR3 has 14 residues. The V end was cut by 8 bases, the J end by 0 bases, with 10 bases between. Germline V CDR1 and CDR2: MGHRA, YSYEKL. The CDR3 sequence: CASRKEANTGELFF. CDR3 DNA sequence: TGCGCCAGCCGGAAGGAGGCGAACACCGGGGAGCTGTTTTTT.